This entry lists 22 T cell receptor beta chains sequenced from one sample in a study of cytomegalovirus exposure and HLA in healthy donors. The PCR was carried out with 60 Vbeta primers and 13 Jbeta primers. The assay was immunoSEQ multiplex PCR, and TCRdb's table has in-frame clones only and misses some. The sample has 200,000 to 300,000 clones, approximately 84% seen once. Sequencing input: PBMCs. These receptors were obtained from a woman in her thirties or forties in good health and CMV-seropositive.

The rearrangement uses TRBV7-2 and TRBJ2-5; 7 nucleotides agree with TRBD2. This CDR3 has 15 residues. Per the germline V gene, CDR1 is SGHTA and CDR2 is FQGNSA. J lost 3 bases, V lost 4 bases, and 8 bases had no gene match. CDR3 region: CASSSDPAGEETQYF. CDR3 nucleotides: TGTGCCAGCAGCTCCGACCCTGCGGGGGAAGAGACCCAGTACTTC.

The chain recombines TRBV6-5 with TRBJ2-3, with TRBD1 matching 7 bases. Germline-derived CDR1 and CDR2 are MNHEY and SVGAGI. The CDR3 extends over 13 amino acids. The J segment lost 8 bases and the V segment lost 2 bases, leaving 4 bases of the junction unmatched. The CDR3 coding sequence is TGTGCCAGCAGTTACCGGGACAGAGGTACGCAGTATTTT. Encoded protein: CASSYRDRGTQYF.

The rearrangement joins TRBV2 to TRBJ2-7; D is possibly TRBD2 (6 bases). The CDR3 has 13 amino acids. V shed 10 bases and J shed 4 bases, with 17 bases lying between them. CDR1 is SNHLY and CDR2 is FYNNEI in the germline V gene. The CDR3: CATTAGSKYEQYF. The CDR3 nucleotides are TGTGCCACCACGGCGGGGTCTAAGTACGAGCAGTACTTC.

This chain joins TRBV21-1 and TRBJ2-7; the D call of TRBD2 is as the table states it, not checked on the DNA. TRBV21-1 is given as a pseudogene. The CDR3 length is 14 residues. Here the CDR3 DNA reads TGTGCCAGCAGCAAATCCGGGATCCCCTACGAGCAGTACTTC. Translation gives CASSKSGIPYEQYF.

This clone appeared a single time. The chain recombines TRBV28 with TRBJ1-2; TRBD1 is a possible D gene (6 bases). Germline V CDR1 and CDR2: MDHEN, SYDVKM. The CDR3 spans 13 residues. V was pared by 0 bases and J by 7 bases, with 9 bases between. CDR3 bases: TGTGCCAGCAGTTTATGGGCAGGGGCTGGCTACACCTTC. As protein: CASSLWAGAGYTF.

In nucleotides, the CDR3 is TGTGCCAGCAGTTTCAGCGGACAGAAGAATCAGCCCCAGCATTTT. This sequence encodes CASSFSGQKNQPQHF. This chain connects TRBV6-5 to TRBJ1-5; D perhaps matches TRBD1 (6 bases). The CDR3 totals 15 residues. The germline V and J ends were trimmed by 4 bases and 4 bases, with 14 bases remaining between them. CDR1 and CDR2 from the germline V gene are MNHEY and SVGAGI.

As regards this clone: This sample includes further DNA sequences coding for the same CDR3. The chain is built from TRBV28 and TRBJ2-7, with unresolved D. The V gene's germline CDR1 is MDHEN and CDR2 SYDVKM. This CDR3 region has 13 residues. Trimming removed 2 bases from V and 5 bases from J, with 10 bases in between. CDR3: CASSLPPLDEQYF. For the CDR3, the DNA is TGTGCCAGCAGTTTACCCCCTCTTGACGAGCAGTACTTC.

The rearrangement links TRBV7-6 to TRBJ2-6; 12 bases line up with TRBD1. J lost 3 bases, V lost 5 bases, and 8 bases had no gene match. This CDR3 region has 18 residues. Germline CDR1 is SGHVS and CDR2 is FNYEAQ. The CDR3 loop reads CASSLTGTGGYGANVLTF. The DNA of the CDR3 is TGTGCCAGCAGCCTCACCGGGACAGGGGGCTATGGGGCCAACGTCCTGACTTTC. Full variable domain (missing parts from reference TRBV7-6 and TRBJ2-6): GAGVSQSPRYKVTKRGQDVALRCDPISGHVSLYWYRQALGQGPEFLTYFNYEAQQDKSGLPNDRFSAERPEGSISTLTIQRTEQRDSAMYRCASSLTGTGGYGANVLTFGAGSRLTVL.

The genes are TRBV30 and TRBJ2-3; the match to TRBD2 covers 9 bases. The CDR3 runs to 17 residues. Per germline, CDR1 GTSNPN and CDR2 SVGIG (reference sequence). V gave up 2 bases and J gave up 2 bases; unmatched junction bases: 11. Here the CDR3 reads CAWSISRTSENTDTQYF. The CDR3 DNA reads TGTGCCTGGAGTATCTCCCGGACTAGCGAGAACACAGATACGCAGTATTTT. The full variable domain, rest sourced from reference TRBV30 and TRBJ2-3, is SQTIHQWPATLVQPVGSPLSLECTVEGTSNPNLYWYRQAAGRGLQLLFYSVGIGQISSEVPQNLSASRPQDRQFILSSKKLLLSDSGFYLCAWSISRTSENTDTQYFGPGTRLTVL.

V is TRBV29-1 and J is TRBJ2-5; D is perhaps TRBD2 (6 bases). TRBJ2-7 matches the DNA end more closely, so the J call is doubtful. Germline-derived CDR1 and CDR2 are SQVTM and ANQGSEA. The CDR3 has 12 residues. The CDR3 DNA sequence: TGCAGCGTTAGGGACTCAACCTACGAGCAGTACTTC. Amino acid sequence: CSVRDSTYEQYF.

This clone has just one count. The chain uses TRBV19 and TRBJ2-2; TRBD2 matches 7 bases. V gave up 7 bases and J gave up 1 base; unmatched junction bases: 12. Germline CDR1 reads LNHDA; CDR2 reads SQIVND (reference sequence). This CDR3 region has 17 residues. This CDR3 is CASKEEWGGRNTGELFF. In DNA, the CDR3 is TGTGCCAGTAAGGAGGAATGGGGCGGGAGGAACACCGGGGAGCTGTTTTTT.

This sequence joins TRBV27 and TRBJ1-2, with D perhaps TRBD1 (5 bases). CDR3 size: 12 residues. Trimming took 0 bases from V and 6 from J, leaving 5 bases between them. Germline lookup yields CDR1 MNHEY and CDR2 SMNVEV (reference sequence). The CDR3 loop is CASSLSGDGYTF. CDR3 nucleotides: TGTGCCAGCAGTTTATCAGGGGATGGCTACACCTTC.

J is TRBJ1-5 and V is TRBV2, with D maybe TRBD1 (6 bases). This CDR3 has 14 amino acids. The V end was cut by 4 bases, the J end by 6 bases, with 13 bases between. The germline gives CDR1 SNHLY, CDR2 FYNNEI. The CDR3 spells CASSVEQGTQPQHF. The CDR3 DNA follows: TGTGCCAGCAGTGTCGAACAGGGAACTCAGCCCCAGCATTTT.

The rearrangement links TRBV5-1 to TRBJ2-3; 9 bases match TRBD2. CDR1 is SGHRS and CDR2 is YFSETQ in the germline V gene. The CDR3 covers 16 residues. Germline trimming cut 4 bases from V and 7 bases from J; bases unmatched to any gene: 13. The CDR3 sequence is CASSAQPGLAGNTQYF. DNA of the CDR3: TGCGCCAGCAGCGCACAACCGGGACTAGCTGGGAATACGCAGTATTTT.

CDR3 coding DNA: TGTGCCAGCAGCTCGGGTCCCGGCTCTGGAAACACCATATATTTT. It yields the protein CASSSGPGSGNTIYF. J is TRBJ1-3 and V is TRBV7-3; no clear D gene. From germline, CDR1 is SGHTA and CDR2 FQGTGA. Between the trimmed V and J ends, which lost 4 bases and 0 bases, there was a span of 10 bases. This CDR3 contains 15 residues.

The chain couples TRBV5-1 to TRBJ1-6; 7 bases are shared with TRBD1. Germline-derived CDR1 and CDR2 are SGHRS and YFSETQ. This CDR3 comprises 14 residues. V was pared by 4 bases and J by 4 bases, with 2 bases of the junction left unmatched. In nucleotides, the CDR3 is TGCGCCAGCAGCGGGGACAGTTATAATTCACCCCTCCACTTT. Protein: CASSGDSYNSPLHF.

Here the CDR3 reads CASSVARGEPRRRFEQYF. For the CDR3, the DNA is TGTGCCAGCAGTGTGGCCCGGGGAGAACCCAGGAGGCGGTTCGAGCAGTACTTC. V usage is TRBV2 and J usage is TRBJ2-7; D may be TRBD2 (5 bases). Germline V gene sequence: CDR1 SNHLY, CDR2 FYNNEI. V lost 4 bases and J lost 6, with 28 bases in between. The CDR3 has 18 amino acids.

This clone has more than one count but fewer than ten. This chain connects TRBV5-1 to TRBJ2-3; D ambiguous. Trimming pared 4 bases from V and 1 base from J, leaving 13 bases between. The CDR3 has 15 amino acids. The germline CDR1 and CDR2 sequences are SGHRS and YFSETQ. In DNA form, the CDR3 reads TGCGCCAGCAGCCTTTTCCCGACTGGCACAGATACGCAGTATTTT. Its translation: CASSLFPTGTDTQYF.

CDR3 in amino acids: CASSSPGLAGVGGANVLTF. The CDR3 DNA reads TGTGCCAGCAGTTCCCCCGGGCTAGCGGGAGTGGGTGGGGCCAACGTCCTGACTTTC. The chain carries TRBV28 and TRBJ2-6; 10 bases map to TRBD2. Germline CDR1 MDHEN, CDR2 SYDVKM. CDR3 length equals 19 residues. The ends lost 4 bases at V and 3 bases at J; junction bases unmatched: 12.

This clone came up once. V usage is TRBV10-3 and J usage is TRBJ1-2; TRBD1 matches at 7 bases. The V gene's germline CDR1 is ENHRY and CDR2 SYGVKD. The V segment lost 3 bases and the J segment 8 bases; nucleotides outside the gene matches: 6. The CDR3 has 13 amino acids. The CDR3 sequence is CAISDGQGEGYTF. The CDR3 coding sequence is TGTGCCATCAGTGACGGCCAGGGGGAAGGCTACACCTTC.

V gene TRBV7-2 combines with J gene TRBJ1-3, with D perhaps TRBD1 (6 bases). Germline V gene data show CDR1 as SGHTA and CDR2 as FQGNSA. The ends were cut back, 1 base at V and 3 bases at J, with 13 bases in the middle. The CDR3 is 16 amino acids. In DNA form, the CDR3 reads TGTGCCAGCAGCTTAGTAGGGGGGGGGATTGGAAACACCATATATTTT. Translating it yields CASSLVGGGIGNTIYF.

The gene calls are TRBV28 and TRBJ1-2; maybe TRBD1 (5 bases). The CDR3 has 15 residues. V was trimmed by 2 bases and J by 2 bases, leaving 12 bases between them. Germline CDR1 is MDHEN and CDR2 is SYDVKM. CDR3 DNA: TGTGCCAGCAGTTTAGCGGTCGGACAAAACTATGGCTACACCTTC. This codes for CASSLAVGQNYGYTF.